These 10 T cell receptor beta chains share one sample of origin, sequenced in a study of PD-L1 blockade in urothelial cancer (TCRdb year 2017). Preparation of the library involved the immunoSEQ multiplex PCR assay. Not all clones reach the TCRdb copy of this immuneACCESS table, which keeps in-frame sequences only. Checked studies attribute under half of the gap to unresolved V genes and leave the rest unexplained. The sample contains tens of thousands of clones, 82% of them found a single time. In total, the top ten clones hold more than 8% of the sample. The sequences come from PBMCs, collected around atezolizumab (anti-PD-L1) treatment. The origin of the receptors is an older man with urothelial cancer.

V usage is TRBV2 and J usage is TRBJ1-2; D gene unclear. The ends were cut back, 4 bases at V and 4 bases at J, with 7 bases in the middle. The CDR3 length is 12 residues. Germline CDR1 SNHLY, CDR2 FYNNEI. CDR3 bases: TGTGCCAGCAGTGTACAGTTCTATGGCTACACCTTC. This gives the protein CASSVQFYGYTF. Combining the CDR3 with reference TRBV2 and TRBJ1-2 gives the whole variable domain EPEVTQTPSHQVTQMGQEVILRCVPISNHLYFYWYRQILGQKVEFLVSFYNNEISEKSEIFDDQFSVERPDGSNFTLKIRSTKLEDSAMYFCASSVQFYGYTFGSGTRLTVV.

The chain recombines TRBV5-1 with TRBJ1-6, with D possibly being TRBD1 (6 bases). V shed 1 base and J shed 5 bases, with 10 bases lying between them. Germline V lookup: CDR1 SGHRS, CDR2 YFSETQ. The CDR3 extends over 15 amino acids. CDR3: CASSLQGSNNSPLHF. The DNA for the CDR3 is TGCGCCAGCAGCTTGCAGGGGTCTAATAATTCACCCCTCCACTTT.

The V call is TRBV7-9, the J call TRBJ2-3; possible D gene TRBD2, 7 bases. The CDR3 runs to 17 residues. V was pared by 3 bases and J by 0 bases, with 16 bases between. CDR1 and CDR2 (germline): SEHNR, FQNEAQ (reference sequence). CDR3 DNA sequence: TGTGCCAGCAGCTTGCAGGGGTGGCGGGGGAGCACAGATACGCAGTATTTT. This gives the protein CASSLQGWRGSTDTQYF.

V gene TRBV2 combines with J gene TRBJ2-1, with 10 nucleotides matching TRBD2. Germline trimming cut 2 bases from V and 6 bases from J; bases unmatched to any gene: 4. Germline V lookup: CDR1 SNHLY, CDR2 FYNNEI. There are 15 residues in the CDR3. The CDR3 DNA reads as TGTGCCAGCAGTGAACTAGCGGGGGATTCCAATGAGCAGTTCTTC. It codes for CASSELAGDSNEQFF.

This clone was seen a few times. This chain uses TRBV9 with TRBJ1-1; D is unresolved. V shed 0 bases and J shed 6 bases, with 9 bases lying between them. Germline V gene sequence: CDR1 SGDLS, CDR2 YYNGEE. This CDR3 is built from 13 residues. The CDR3: CASSVDLNSEAFF. As DNA, the CDR3 is TGTGCCAGCAGCGTAGACCTAAACTCTGAAGCTTTCTTT.

This clone was detected a few times. The J gene is TRBJ2-1, the V gene TRBV9, with TRBD2 matching over 12 bases. Per germline, CDR1 SGDLS and CDR2 YYNGEE. This CDR3 contains 19 residues. The V and J ends lost 3 bases and 7 bases, in that order; junction bases with no gene match: 17. CDR3 amino acids: CASSEETSGGLGGWNEQFF. Here the CDR3 DNA reads TGTGCCAGCAGCGAGGAGACTAGCGGGGGCCTTGGGGGTTGGAATGAGCAGTTCTTC.

The chain has TRBV29-1 and TRBJ2-1; 7 nucleotides match TRBD1. V trimming: 7 bases; J trimming: 5 bases; junction bases outside the gene matches: 11. Per the germline V gene, CDR1 is SQVTM and CDR2 is ANQGSEA. The CDR3 has 14 residues. The CDR3 loop reads CSGRSWTGNNEQFF. The CDR3, as DNA: TGCAGCGGGAGGTCCTGGACAGGTAACAATGAGCAGTTCTTC.

The rearrangement links TRBV5-6 to TRBJ2-2; 9 nucleotides align to TRBD2. Germline-derived CDR1 and CDR2 are SGHDT and YYEEEE. The CDR3 runs to 15 residues. The trim removed 0 bases at V and 7 bases at J, leaving 4 bases unmatched. The DNA for the CDR3 is TGTGCCAGCAGCTTGGCGGTAGCGGGAGACGGGGAGCTGTTTTTT. It codes for CASSLAVAGDGELFF. The whole variable domain, filled in from reference TRBV5-6 and TRBJ2-2, reads DAGVTQSPTHLIKTRGQQVTLRCSPKSGHDTVSWYQQALGQGPQFIFQYYEEEERQRGNFPDRFSGHQFPNYSSELNVNALLLGDSALYLCASSLAVAGDGELFFGEGSRLTVL.

The genes are TRBV30 and TRBJ2-7; 7 bases agree with TRBD1. Germline trimming cut 2 bases from V and 3 bases from J; bases unmatched to any gene: 16. Germline V CDR1 and CDR2: GTSNPN, SVGIG (reference sequence). The CDR3 contains 17 residues. CDR3 residues: CAWSRTQAGDSDYEQYF. The CDR3 region has the DNA TGTGCCTGGAGTCGTACGCAGGCCGGGGACAGCGACTACGAGCAGTACTTC. Using reference TRBV30 and TRBJ2-7 for the parts outside the CDR3, the full variable domain is SQTIHQWPATLVQPVGSPLSLECTVEGTSNPNLYWYRQAAGRGLQLLFYSVGIGQISSEVPQNLSASRPQDRQFILSSKKLLLSDSGFYLCAWSRTQAGDSDYEQYFGPGTRLTVT.

Here the CDR3 DNA reads TGTGCCAGCTCACCTACCCCTTTTGGCGGAAACACCATATATTTT. Protein product: CASSPTPFGGNTIYF. The rearrangement links TRBV18 to TRBJ1-3; unclear D gene. Between the trimmed V and J ends, which lost 3 bases and 4 bases, there was a span of 13 bases. CDR1 KGHSH and CDR2 LQKENI come from the germline V gene. CDR3 length: 15 amino acids.